This TCR beta chain was profiled in a study of beta chain features in type 1 diabetes. The CDR3 sequence is 12 residues long. Between the trimmed V and J ends, which lost 6 bases and 0 bases, there was a span of 5 bases. Germline lookup yields CDR1 SGHTA and CDR2 FQGNSA. TCRB transcripts that were expressed got sequenced, as all of the isolated RNA had been reverse transcribed. Repertoires were generated with immunoSEQ multiplex PCR, while TCRdb's copy carries only in-frame clones and drops some. The table lists some 360,000 clones, around 9.6% of them singletons. Every participating donor gave one draw, a heparinised blood sample averaging around 0.11 L. Study-wide results and caveats: For Type 1 diabetes patients, all four CD4+ subsets carried TCRB CDR3s that were moderately but significantly shorter.

This clone was detected many times. Its antigen is not known. V and J are TRBV7-2 and TRBJ2-5; D ambiguous. The sample consisted of central memory CD4+ T cells from blood. The receptor comes from a man under 40 with type 1 diabetes. The CDR3 DNA reads TGTGCCAGCAGTTGGTACCAAGAGACCCAGTACTTC. Its translation: CASSWYQETQYF.